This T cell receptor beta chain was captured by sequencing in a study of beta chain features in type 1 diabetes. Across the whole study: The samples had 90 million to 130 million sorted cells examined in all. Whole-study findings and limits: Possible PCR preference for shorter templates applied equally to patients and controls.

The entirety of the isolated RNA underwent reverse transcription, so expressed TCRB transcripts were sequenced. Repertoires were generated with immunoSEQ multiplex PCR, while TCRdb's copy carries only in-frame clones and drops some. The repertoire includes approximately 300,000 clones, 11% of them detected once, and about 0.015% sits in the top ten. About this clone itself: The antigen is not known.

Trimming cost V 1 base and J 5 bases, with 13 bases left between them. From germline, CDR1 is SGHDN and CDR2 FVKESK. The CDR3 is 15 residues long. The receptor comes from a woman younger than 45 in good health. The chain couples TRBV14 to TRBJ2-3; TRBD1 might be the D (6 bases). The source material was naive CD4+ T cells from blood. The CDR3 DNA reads TGTGCCAGCAGCCAAGGGGGGCTGGCACAAGATACGCAGTATTTT. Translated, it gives CASSQGGLAQDTQYF. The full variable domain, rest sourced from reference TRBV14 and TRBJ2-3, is EAGVTQFPSHSVIEKGQTVTLRCDPISGHDNLYWYRRVMGKEIKFLLHFVKESKQDESGMPNNRFLAERTGGTYSTLKVQPAELEDSGVYFCASSQGGLAQDTQYFGPGTRLTVL.